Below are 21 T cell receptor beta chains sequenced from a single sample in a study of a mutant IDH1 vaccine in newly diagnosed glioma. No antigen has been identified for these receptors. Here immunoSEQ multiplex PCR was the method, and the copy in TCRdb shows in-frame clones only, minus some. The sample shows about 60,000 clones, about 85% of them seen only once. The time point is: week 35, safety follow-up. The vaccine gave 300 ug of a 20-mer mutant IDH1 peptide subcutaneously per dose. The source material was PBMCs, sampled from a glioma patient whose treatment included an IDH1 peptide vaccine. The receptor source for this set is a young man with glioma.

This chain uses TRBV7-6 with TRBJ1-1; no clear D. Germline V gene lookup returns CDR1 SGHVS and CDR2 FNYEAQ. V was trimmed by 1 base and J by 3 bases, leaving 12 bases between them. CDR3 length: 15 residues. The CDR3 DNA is TGTGCCAGCAGCTTAGATAGCAGACTAGACACTGAAGCTTTCTTT. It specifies CASSLDSRLDTEAFF.

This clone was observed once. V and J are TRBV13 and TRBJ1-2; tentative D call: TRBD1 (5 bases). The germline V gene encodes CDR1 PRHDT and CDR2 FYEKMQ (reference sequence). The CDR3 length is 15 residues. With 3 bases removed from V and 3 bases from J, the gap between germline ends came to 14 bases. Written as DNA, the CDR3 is TGTGCCAGCAGCTTCCCGACGGAAGGGGACTATGGCTACACCTTC. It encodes CASSFPTEGDYGYTF.

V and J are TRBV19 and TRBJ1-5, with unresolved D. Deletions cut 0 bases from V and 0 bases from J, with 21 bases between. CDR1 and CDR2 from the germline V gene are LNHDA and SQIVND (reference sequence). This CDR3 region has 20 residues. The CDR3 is CASSIDQILRADFSNQPQHF. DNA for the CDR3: TGTGCCAGTAGTATAGATCAAATACTAAGGGCGGACTTTAGCAATCAGCCCCAGCATTTT.

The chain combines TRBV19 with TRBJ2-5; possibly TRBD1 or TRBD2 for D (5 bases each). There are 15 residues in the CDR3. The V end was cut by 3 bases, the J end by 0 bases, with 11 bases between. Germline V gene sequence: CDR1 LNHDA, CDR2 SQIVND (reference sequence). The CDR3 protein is CASSIMGTYQETQYF. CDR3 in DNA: TGTGCCAGTAGTATTATGGGGACGTACCAAGAGACCCAGTACTTC.

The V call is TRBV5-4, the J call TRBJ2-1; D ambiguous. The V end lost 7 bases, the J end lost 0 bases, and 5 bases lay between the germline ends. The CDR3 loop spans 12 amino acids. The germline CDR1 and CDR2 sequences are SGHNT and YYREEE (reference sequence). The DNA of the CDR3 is TGTGCCAGCGAGAGCTCCTACAATGAGCAGTTCTTC. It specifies CASESSYNEQFF.

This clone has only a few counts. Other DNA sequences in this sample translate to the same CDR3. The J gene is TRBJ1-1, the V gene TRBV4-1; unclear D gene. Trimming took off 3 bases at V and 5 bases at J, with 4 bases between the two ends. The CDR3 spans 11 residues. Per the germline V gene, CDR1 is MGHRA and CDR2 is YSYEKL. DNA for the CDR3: TGCGCCAGCAGCCAGGGTACTGAAGCTTTCTTT. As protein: CASSQGTEAFF.

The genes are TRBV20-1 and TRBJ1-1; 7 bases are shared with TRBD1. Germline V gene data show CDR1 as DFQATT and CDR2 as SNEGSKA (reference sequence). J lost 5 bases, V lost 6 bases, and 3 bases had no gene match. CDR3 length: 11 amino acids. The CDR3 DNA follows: TGCAGTGCCAACAGGGGAACTGAAGCTTTCTTT. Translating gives CSANRGTEAFF.

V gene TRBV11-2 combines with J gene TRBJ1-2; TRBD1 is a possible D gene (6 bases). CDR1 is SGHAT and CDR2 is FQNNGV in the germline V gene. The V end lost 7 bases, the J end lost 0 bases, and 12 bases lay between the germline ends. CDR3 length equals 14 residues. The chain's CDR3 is CASNIQGSNYGYTF. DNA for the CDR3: TGTGCCAGCAACATACAGGGATCTAACTATGGCTACACCTTC.

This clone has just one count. CDR3 sequence: CASSLAGSSYNEQFF. In DNA, the CDR3 is TGTGCCAGTAGTTTAGCGGGAAGCTCCTACAATGAGCAGTTCTTC. This sequence joins TRBV19 and TRBJ2-1; TRBD2 agrees at 8 bases. Germline CDR1 LNHDA, CDR2 SQIVND (reference sequence). This CDR3 is 15 amino acids long. V shed 5 bases, J shed 0 bases, and the junction held 3 bases outside the gene matches.

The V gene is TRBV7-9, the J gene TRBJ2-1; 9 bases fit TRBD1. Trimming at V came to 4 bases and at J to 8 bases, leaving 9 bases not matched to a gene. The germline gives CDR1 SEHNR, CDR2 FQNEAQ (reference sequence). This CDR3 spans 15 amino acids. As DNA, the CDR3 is TGTGCCAGCAGCTCGACAGGGGGTGAATTTTATGAGCAGTTCTTC. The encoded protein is CASSSTGGEFYEQFF.

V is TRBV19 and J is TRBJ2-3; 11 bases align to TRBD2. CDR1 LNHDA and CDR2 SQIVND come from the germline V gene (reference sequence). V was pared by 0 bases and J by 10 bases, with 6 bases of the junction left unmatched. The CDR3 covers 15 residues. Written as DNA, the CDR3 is TGTGCCAGTAGTATAGATCCGGTAGCGGGGGGGCCGCAGTATTTT. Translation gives CASSIDPVAGGPQYF.

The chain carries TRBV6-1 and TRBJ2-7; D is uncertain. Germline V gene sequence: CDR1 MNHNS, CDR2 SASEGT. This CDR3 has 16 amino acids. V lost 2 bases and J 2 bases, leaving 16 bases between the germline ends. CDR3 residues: CASSESLYLVAYEQYF. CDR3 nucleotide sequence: TGTGCCAGCAGTGAATCCCTTTATCTAGTCGCCTACGAGCAGTACTTC.

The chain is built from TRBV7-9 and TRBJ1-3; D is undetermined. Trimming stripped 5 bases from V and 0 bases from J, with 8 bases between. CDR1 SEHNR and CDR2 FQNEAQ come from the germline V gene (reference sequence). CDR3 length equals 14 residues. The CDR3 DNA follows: TGTGCCAGCAGCCCGGATTTCTCTGGAAACACCATATATTTT. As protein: CASSPDFSGNTIYF.

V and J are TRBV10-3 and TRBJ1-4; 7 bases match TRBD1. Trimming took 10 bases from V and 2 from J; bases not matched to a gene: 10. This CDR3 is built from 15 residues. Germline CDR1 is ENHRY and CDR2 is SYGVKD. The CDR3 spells CATRPNRGTNEKLFF. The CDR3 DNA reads TGTGCCACCCGACCTAACAGGGGTACTAATGAAAAACTGTTTTTT.

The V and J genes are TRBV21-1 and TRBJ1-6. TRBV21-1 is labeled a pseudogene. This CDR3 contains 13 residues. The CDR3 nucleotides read TGTGCCAGCAGCAAAGGGATAAGGCGACCCCTCCACTTT. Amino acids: CASSKGIRRPLHF.

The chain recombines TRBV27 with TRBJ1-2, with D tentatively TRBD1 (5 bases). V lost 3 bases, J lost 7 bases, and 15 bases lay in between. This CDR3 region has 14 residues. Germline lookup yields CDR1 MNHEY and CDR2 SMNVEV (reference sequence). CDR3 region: CASSFQGVYGGYTF. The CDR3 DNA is TGTGCCAGCAGTTTTCAGGGAGTATATGGTGGCTACACCTTC.

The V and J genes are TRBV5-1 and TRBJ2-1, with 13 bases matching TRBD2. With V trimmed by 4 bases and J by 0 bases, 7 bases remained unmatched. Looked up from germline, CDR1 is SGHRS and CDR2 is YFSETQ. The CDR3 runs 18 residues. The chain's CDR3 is CASSTGTSGTSSYNEQFF. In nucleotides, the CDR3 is TGCGCCAGCAGCACCGGGACTAGCGGGACCAGCTCCTACAATGAGCAGTTCTTC.

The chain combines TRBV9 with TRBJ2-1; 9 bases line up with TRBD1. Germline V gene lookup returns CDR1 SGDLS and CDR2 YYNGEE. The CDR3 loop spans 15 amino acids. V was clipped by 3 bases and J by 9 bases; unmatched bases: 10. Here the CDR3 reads CASSDRTGAKGEQFF. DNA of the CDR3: TGTGCCAGCAGCGACCGGACAGGGGCGAAGGGTGAGCAGTTCTTC.

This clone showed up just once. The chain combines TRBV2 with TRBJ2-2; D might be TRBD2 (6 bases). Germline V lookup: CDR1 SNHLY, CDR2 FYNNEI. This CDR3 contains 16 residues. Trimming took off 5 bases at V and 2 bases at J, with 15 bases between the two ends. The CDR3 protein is CASSLYGTLNTGELFF. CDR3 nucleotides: TGTGCCAGCAGTCTATACGGGACTCTTAACACCGGGGAGCTGTTTTTT. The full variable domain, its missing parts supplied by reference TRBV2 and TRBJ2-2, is EPEVTQTPSHQVTQMGQEVILRCVPISNHLYFYWYRQILGQKVEFLVSFYNNEISEKSEIFDDQFSVERPDGSNFTLKIRSTKLEDSAMYFCASSLYGTLNTGELFFGEGSRLTVL.

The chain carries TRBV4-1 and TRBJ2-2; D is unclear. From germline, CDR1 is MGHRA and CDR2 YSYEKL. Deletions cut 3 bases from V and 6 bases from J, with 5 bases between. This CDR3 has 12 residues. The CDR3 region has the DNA TGCGCCAGCAGCCAGGCATCCGGGGAGCTGTTTTTT. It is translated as CASSQASGELFF.

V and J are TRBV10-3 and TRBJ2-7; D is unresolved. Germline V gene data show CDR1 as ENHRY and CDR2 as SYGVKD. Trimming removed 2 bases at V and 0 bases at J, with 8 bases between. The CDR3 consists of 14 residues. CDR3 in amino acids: CAISEGRHSYEQYF. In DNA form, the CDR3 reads TGTGCCATCAGTGAGGGCAGGCACTCCTACGAGCAGTACTTC.